This is a list of T cell receptor beta chains from one sample in a study of blood T cell repertoires in COVID-19. TCRdb's copy holds only in-frame clones and misses some; the assay was immunoSEQ multiplex PCR. The sample consists of under 300,000 clones, about 80% of them appearing once. The source material was peripheral blood. These receptors came from a woman older than 75 with acute or convalescent COVID-19. Both conserved end residues are trimmed from each CDR3.

TRBV18	TRBJ1-3	ASSPSGQLSGNTIY
TRBV9	TRBJ2-2	ASSVERVGSGGTGELF
TRBV7-2	TRBJ1-2	ASRRWQGASDYGYT
TRBV7-8	TRBJ2-2	ASSLPRTGLANTPGNTGELF
TRBV10-3	TRBJ2-7	AISEFAGREQY
TRBV3-1/TRBV3-2	TRBJ1-2	ASSQEGREGGYT
TRBV30	TRBJ1-3	AWSEENTIY
TRBV30	TRBJ1-1	AWSIRGRDTEAF
TRBV19	TRBJ2-3	ASSPRGLGSLAGLLDTQY
TRBV6-6	TRBJ2-1	ASSPGTVYNEQF
TRBV7-8	TRBJ2-5	ASTVGTDQETQY
TRBV5-1	TRBJ2-3	ASSLEGASSTDTQY
TRBV28	TRBJ2-1	ASSSPPFLF
TRBV2	TRBJ2-7	ASSDAHRLSYEQY
TRBV5-5	TRBJ1-2	ASSSQTGTGISRGGYT
TRBV19	TRBJ1-5	ASRRTGGNNQPQH
TRBV3-1/TRBV3-2	TRBJ2-7	ASSPGNSYYEQY
TRBV19	TRBJ1-5	ASSIGGTGGNQPQH
TRBV4-2	TRBJ2-1	ASSQDPRGSSYNEQF
TRBV3-1/TRBV3-2	TRBJ2-3	ASRLGQWADTQY
TRBV28	TRBJ1-2	ASSPGGQTGYGYT
TRBV19	TRBJ1-5	ASSIGVTAFNQPQH
TRBV30	TRBJ1-2	AWSIGTGWFGYT
TRBV2	TRBJ2-2	ASRNRLAGNTGELF
TRBV27	TRBJ2-5	ASSSSSTGSRETQY
TRBV5-7	TRBJ2-6	ASSLDRSLPSGANVLT
TRBV28	TRBJ1-2	ASRGGLLGGYT
TRBV19	TRBJ1-1	ASRRAGGTEAF
TRBV5-6	TRBJ2-3	ASSSPGQGPTDTQY
TRBV6-1	TRBJ1-2	ASSEGTGRLNYGYT
TRBV12-5	TRBJ2-4	ASGNGTGYISAKNIQY
TRBV19	TRBJ1-2	ASARTADYGYT
TRBV18	TRBJ1-4	ASSPGTANEKLF
TRBV7-2	TRBJ1-5	ASSPSGTGDQPQH
TRBV4-1	TRBJ1-1	ASSQDQGIKARTEAF
TRBV18	TRBJ2-1	ASSLARTGSAYNEQF
TRBV2	TRBJ2-7	ASSSGLGRSYEQY
TRBV28	TRBJ1-2	ASSFGLSYT
TRBV7-2	TRBJ2-1	ASSPTGASEQF
TRBV29-1	TRBJ2-5	SVFPSSETQY
TRBV3-1/TRBV3-2	TRBJ2-3	ASSPGGADTQY
TRBV11-2	TRBJ1-6	ASSLYSNSPLH
TRBV2	TRBJ2-5	ASSKDRGGETQY
TRBV18	TRBJ2-6	ASSPRGVDTDVLVRANVLT
TRBV7-2	TRBJ2-5	ASSLSSGDLRETQY
TRBV2	TRBJ1-6	ASRQGTSPLH
TRBV29-1	TRBJ2-5	SVAQETQY
TRBV5-6	TRBJ1-2	ASSSGTGDGYT
TRBV5-1	TRBJ1-2	ASSTSPGQEIYGYT
TRBV18	TRBJ2-5	ASSPPGIAGVQETQY
TRBV28	TRBJ1-2	ASVNRGPYGYT
TRBV20-1	TRBJ2-1	SADTYNEQF
TRBV2	TRBJ1-3	ASREITGFGNTIY